Presented here are 2 T cell receptor beta chains from one specimen sequenced in a study of blood T cell repertoires in COVID-19. Generated by immunoSEQ multiplex PCR, the TCRdb table keeps only in-frame clones and is missing some. The data show about 95,000 clones, with roughly 86% seen just once and approximately 18% held by the top ten. The source material was peripheral blood. The receptors here all came from a human donor in a cohort sampled during active COVID-19.

The rearrangement links TRBV28 to TRBJ1-1, with 8 bases lining up with TRBD1. Germline V gene lookup returns CDR1 MDHEN and CDR2 SYDVKM. The trim removed 2 bases at V and 0 bases at J, leaving 2 bases unmatched. The CDR3 length is 15 residues. CDR3 in DNA: TGTGCCAGCAGTTTACAGGGGGCAATGAACACTGAAGCTTTCTTT. It encodes CASSLQGAMNTEAFF.

This chain uses TRBV18 with TRBJ1-1; D unresolved. The CDR3 loop spans 13 amino acids. The V and J ends lost 6 bases and 0 bases respectively, with 8 bases between them. Germline V CDR1 and CDR2: KGHSH, LQKENI. CDR3 residues: CASSQELNTEAFF. CDR3 bases: TGTGCCAGCTCGCAAGAGTTGAACACTGAAGCTTTCTTT.